Listed below are T cell receptor beta chains from one sample, sequenced in a study of T cell changes during pregnancy in multiple sclerosis. This table comes from immunoSEQ multiplex PCR, and its TCRdb copy is limited to in-frame clones, with some not included. This sample has 48,000 or so clones, with around 94% found just once. The starting material was CD4+ T cells from peripheral blood mononuclear cells, obtained in the first trimester of pregnancy. The source of these receptors is a female donor with multiple sclerosis, enrolled in a pregnancy study. Each CDR3 is given with its conserved first and last residue. A D gene is named only where the DNA matches it firmly. Only part of the rows carry a size: once, few, many, or a class if the clone is expanded.

j_call,d_call,v_call,clone_size,cdr3_nt,cdr3_aa
TRBJ2-7,TRBD2,TRBV5-6,NA,TGTGCCAGCAGCTTCGGGGGGGGGCGATACGAGCAGTACTTC,CASSFGGGRYEQYF
TRBJ2-7,NA,TRBV6-1,NA,TGTGCCAGCAGTGAGTACTTTTGGCAGTACTTC,CASSEYFWQYF
TRBJ1-6,NA,TRBV11-2,NA,TGTGCCAGCAGTATGTGGGGGAGGCAGGAGGGTTCACCCCTCCACTTT,CASSMWGRQEGSPLHF
TRBJ1-2,TRBD1,TRBV5-6,NA,TGTGCCAGCAGGTTCCAGCAGGGGGGAGTATATGGCTACACCTTC,CASRFQQGGVYGYTF
TRBJ2-7,NA,TRBV6-7,NA,TGTGCCAGCAGTTACCCCAGCTCAGGGCCCCCTAGGATATACGAGCAGTACTTC,CASSYPSSGPPRIYEQYF
TRBJ2-3,NA,TRBV5-8,NA,TGTGCCAGCTTAAAACGACAGCGCACAGATACGCAGTATTTT,CASLKRQRTDTQYF
TRBJ1-1,NA,TRBV5-1,NA,TGCGCCAGCACCTCCGGAGGGGACACTGAAGCTTTCTTT,CASTSGGDTEAFF
TRBJ2-1,TRBD2,TRBV27,NA,TGTGCCAGCAGCCCGCGGCTAGCGGGGCCCTACAATGAGCAGTTCTTC,CASSPRLAGPYNEQFF
TRBJ1-4,NA,TRBV13,NA,TGTGCCAGCAGCTTAGGTTGGCCCAGGGAAAAACTGTTTTTT,CASSLGWPREKLFF
TRBJ1-1,NA,TRBV2,once,TGTGCCAGCAGGCGGGAGAAAACTGAAGCTTTCTTT,CASRREKTEAFF
TRBJ2-3,NA,TRBV6-1,NA,TGTGCCAGCAGCGGAAGAGAGGGCACAGATACGCAGTATTTT,CASSGREGTDTQYF
TRBJ2-1,NA,TRBV20-1,NA,TGCAGTGCTAGAGGACTCGTCGAGCAGTTCTTC,CSARGLVEQFF
TRBJ2-1,NA,TRBV5-4,NA,TGTGCCAGCAGCTTGGCGCGAGTCCGAAGCAACAATGAGCAGTTCTTC,CASSLARVRSNNEQFF
TRBJ1-3,NA,TRBV11-2,NA,TGTGCCAGCAGCTTATCCCTCTCTGGAAACACCATATATTTT,CASSLSLSGNTIYF
TRBJ2-7,TRBD2,TRBV10-3,NA,TGTGCCATCAGTCGAACCGGGACTAGCGGCCACGAGCAGTACTTC,CAISRTGTSGHEQYF
TRBJ1-5,TRBD1,TRBV14,NA,TGTGCCAGCAGCCCCAACCAGGGGGCGGGCAATCAGCCCCAGCATTTT,CASSPNQGAGNQPQHF
TRBJ1-2,TRBD1,TRBV29-1,once,TGCAGCGTTCGCCCCCAGGGGGTGAGGGGCTACACCTTC,CSVRPQGVRGYTF
TRBJ1-6,TRBD1,TRBV7-9,NA,TGTGCCAGCAGCAGAGACAGGGAGCGCTCCTATAATTCACCCCTCCACTTT,CASSRDRERSYNSPLHF
TRBJ2-7,NA,TRBV15,once,TGTGCCACCAGCAGAGAACGGGGTCCTAGGTCCTACGAGCAGTACTTC,CATSRERGPRSYEQYF
TRBJ2-1,TRBD2,TRBV13,NA,TGTGCCAGCAGCTTGTGGCTAGCGGGGGGGAATGAGCAGTTCTTC,CASSLWLAGGNEQFF
TRBJ1-1,TRBD1,TRBV7-2,once,TGTGCCAGCAGCTTGGCTGAGGGGGCGTTTGAAGCTTTCTTT,CASSLAEGAFEAFF
TRBJ2-3,NA,TRBV20-1,once,TGCAGTGCAGCGGGCACAGATACGCAGTATTTT,CSAAGTDTQYF
TRBJ2-5,TRBD1,TRBV25-1,NA,TGTGCCAGCAGATCTACAGGGGGCGCGGAGACCCAGTACTTC,CASRSTGGAETQYF
TRBJ2-7,NA,TRBV30,once,TGTGCCTGGCAGACACGTTCGACCTACGAGCAGTACTTC,CAWQTRSTYEQYF
TRBJ2-5,NA,TRBV15,NA,TGTGCCACCAGCTACAGGGTGAGAGAGACCCAGTACTTC,CATSYRVRETQYF
TRBJ1-4,TRBD1,TRBV5-8,NA,TGTGCCAGCAGCTCCAGGGGGTTTTCCGAAAAACTGTTTTTT,CASSSRGFSEKLFF
TRBJ1-2,NA,TRBV19,once,TGTGCCAGTAGATACATTCCGGGAGGGGTTAACTATGGCTACACCTTC,CASRYIPGGVNYGYTF
TRBJ2-3,NA,TRBV11-3,NA,TGTGCCAGCAGCCAAGGGCGCGGGTTCACAGATACGCAGTATTTT,CASSQGRGFTDTQYF
TRBJ2-2,NA,TRBV19,NA,TGTGCCAGTAGTATTAGGGGCAGGGCGGAGCTGTTTTTT,CASSIRGRAELFF
TRBJ2-3,NA,TRBV18,NA,TGTGCCAGCTCATTCTTCCAGGGGGATACGCAGTATTTT,CASSFFQGDTQYF
TRBJ1-6,NA,TRBV7-9,NA,TGTGCCAGCAGCTTAAAGGACAGTAATTCACCCCTCCACTTT,CASSLKDSNSPLHF
TRBJ1-1,NA,TRBV7-2,NA,TGTGCCAGCAGCCCTGACATCTCTATGAACACTGAAGCTTTCTTT,CASSPDISMNTEAFF
TRBJ1-1,TRBD1,TRBV7-6,NA,TGTGCCAGCAGCCGGAGCAGGGACAGCCGCGAAACTTTCTTT,CASSRSRDSRETFF
TRBJ2-1,TRBD2,TRBV11-3,NA,TGTGCCAGCAGCCTCCTAGCGGGGGCCACCTACAATGAGCAGTTCTTC,CASSLLAGATYNEQFF
TRBJ2-1,TRBD1,TRBV5-1,NA,TGCGCCAGCAGCTCCGGGACAGGGGTATACAATGAGCAGTTCTTC,CASSSGTGVYNEQFF
TRBJ2-3,NA,TRBV21-1,NA,TGTGCCAGCAGCAATTCCCCCAAAGCGGGGGCCCCCACAGATACGCAGTATTTT,CASSNSPKAGAPTDTQYF
TRBJ2-4,TRBD2,TRBV5-1,NA,TGCGCCAGCAGCCTCATGCGGGGGGGGGCAAACATTCAGTACTTC,CASSLMRGGANIQYF
TRBJ1-6,NA,TRBV6-5,NA,TGTGCCAGCAGTGAGACAGTAGATAATTCACCCCTCCACTTT,CASSETVDNSPLHF
TRBJ2-1,TRBD2,TRBV7-6,NA,TGTGCCAGCAGCTTACCTAGCGGGGTCTACAATGAGCAGTTCTTC,CASSLPSGVYNEQFF
TRBJ2-5,TRBD2,TRBV2,NA,TGTGCCAGCAGTGAAATGTCTAGCGGGGAAGAGACCCAGTACTTC,CASSEMSSGEETQYF
TRBJ2-7,NA,TRBV4-2,NA,TGTGCCAGCAGCCAAGAGGAGGGGCTAGCGTCCTACGAGCAGTACTTC,CASSQEEGLASYEQYF
TRBJ1-1,TRBD1,TRBV27,NA,TGTGCCAGCAGTTCACAGGGGTCGCCGAACACTGAAGCTTTCTTT,CASSSQGSPNTEAFF
TRBJ2-7,NA,TRBV5-1,NA,TGCGCCAGCAGCCCGGGATCTGGGATCTCCTACGAGCAGTACTTC,CASSPGSGISYEQYF
TRBJ2-2,NA,TRBV18,NA,TGTGCCAGCTCACCAATGGCTCTTGCGGGCGGGGAGCTGTTTTTT,CASSPMALAGGELFF
TRBJ1-2,NA,TRBV10-3,NA,TGTGCCATCAGTGCCGAGGCCTATGGCTACACCTTC,CAISAEAYGYTF
TRBJ2-3,NA,TRBV18,once,TGTGCCAGCTCAGCCCCAGGCACAGATACGCAGTATTTT,CASSAPGTDTQYF
TRBJ2-1,TRBD1,TRBV27,few,TGTGCCAGCAGTTTCGGGACAGGGGGCTCTAGCTCCTACAATGAGCAGTTCTTC,CASSFGTGGSSSYNEQFF
TRBJ1-2,TRBD1,TRBV5-8,NA,TGTGCCAGCAGCTTGGAGGGGACAGGGGGGGTCTATGGCTACACCTTC,CASSLEGTGGVYGYTF
TRBJ2-7,TRBD1,TRBV6-1,NA,TGTGCCAGCAGGGACAGGGCCAACTACGAGCAGTACTTC,CASRDRANYEQYF